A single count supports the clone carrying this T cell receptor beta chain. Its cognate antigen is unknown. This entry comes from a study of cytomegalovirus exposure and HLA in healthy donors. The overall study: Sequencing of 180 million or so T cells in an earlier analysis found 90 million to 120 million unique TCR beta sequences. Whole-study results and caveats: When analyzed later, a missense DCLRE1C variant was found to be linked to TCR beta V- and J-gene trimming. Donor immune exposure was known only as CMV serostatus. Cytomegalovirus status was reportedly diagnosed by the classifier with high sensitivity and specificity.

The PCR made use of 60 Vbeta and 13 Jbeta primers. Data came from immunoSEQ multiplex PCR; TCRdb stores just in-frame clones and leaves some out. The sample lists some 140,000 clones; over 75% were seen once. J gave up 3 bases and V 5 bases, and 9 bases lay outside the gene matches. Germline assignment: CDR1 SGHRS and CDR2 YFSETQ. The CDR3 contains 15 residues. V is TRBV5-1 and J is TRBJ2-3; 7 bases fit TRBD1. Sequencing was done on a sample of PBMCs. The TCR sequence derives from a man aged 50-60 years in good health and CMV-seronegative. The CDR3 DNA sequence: TGCGCCAGCAGTCCAACAGGGGTCCCTACAGATACGCAGTATTTT. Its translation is CASSPTGVPTDTQYF.